These 21 T cell receptor beta chains came from one sample sequenced in a study of cytomegalovirus exposure and HLA in healthy donors. The PCR made use of 60 Vbeta and 13 Jbeta primers. Generated by immunoSEQ multiplex PCR, the TCRdb table keeps only in-frame clones and is missing some. The sample lists under 150,000 clones; roughly 80% were seen once. Input material: PBMCs. The receptors were gathered from a female donor in good health and CMV-seronegative.

The rearrangement joins TRBV6-6 to TRBJ2-5; 7 bases match TRBD1. After removal of 5 bases from V and 5 bases from J, the junction contained 8 bases not matched to a gene. Germline V gives CDR1 MNHNY, CDR2 SVGAGI (reference sequence). The CDR3 consists of 14 residues. Here the CDR3 DNA reads TGTGCCAGCAGTCCTACGGGACAGCGGGAGACCCAGTACTTC. It encodes CASSPTGQRETQYF.

The chain joins TRBV5-1 to TRBJ2-3, with D possibly TRBD1 on 6 matching bases. Germline V gives CDR1 SGHRS, CDR2 YFSETQ. This CDR3 is 15 amino acids long. V was cut by 2 bases and J by 0 bases, with 10 bases left in between. The chain's CDR3 is CASSLHTGSTDTQYF. Here the CDR3 DNA reads TGCGCCAGCAGCTTACATACAGGGAGCACAGATACGCAGTATTTT.

This clone was counted between two and nine times. V gene TRBV29-1 combines with J gene TRBJ1-2, with 7 bases lining up with TRBD1. The junction had 8 bases not matched to a gene; V was cut back by 7 bases and J by 6 bases. Germline CDR1 reads SQVTM; CDR2 reads ANQGSEA. This CDR3 spans 12 amino acids. The CDR3 reads CSGHRGVDGYTF. DNA of the CDR3: TGCAGCGGACACAGGGGCGTAGATGGCTACACCTTC.

The chain couples TRBV5-1 to TRBJ1-2; D is ambiguous. The V gene lost 4 bases and the J gene lost 6 bases, with 13 bases spanning the gap. CDR1 is SGHRS and CDR2 is YFSETQ in the germline V gene. This CDR3 comprises 13 residues. The CDR3 nucleotides read TGCGCCAGCAGCCCGGGAATTAGAAATGGCTACACCTTC. Its translation is CASSPGIRNGYTF.

J is TRBJ2-7 and V is TRBV11-3; D perhaps matches TRBD1 (5 bases). The germline V gene has CDR1 SGHNT and CDR2 YENEEA. The CDR3 length is 13 residues. Trimming pared 11 bases from V and 3 bases from J, leaving 17 bases between. CDR3 loop: CASSQEYYYEQYF. In DNA, the CDR3 is TGTGCCTCCTCACAGGAGTACTACTACGAGCAGTACTTC.

The rearrangement joins TRBV5-1 to TRBJ2-5; 7 bases fit TRBD2. This CDR3 is built from 13 residues. Germline lookup yields CDR1 SGHRS and CDR2 YFSETQ. V lost 6 bases and J lost 5; bases outside the gene matches: 7. CDR3 amino acids: CASTNRGEETQYF. The CDR3 DNA reads as TGCGCCAGCACCAATCGGGGGGAGGAGACCCAGTACTTC.

This chain joins TRBV23-1 and TRBJ1-2; D gene ambiguous. TRBV23-1 is an open reading frame, and its role is uncertain. The CDR3 contains 12 residues. The V and J ends lost 11 bases and 0 bases respectively, with 10 bases between them. CDR3 amino acids: CAFEGANYGYTF. The CDR3 DNA reads as TGCGCCTTTGAGGGAGCTAACTATGGCTACACCTTC.

This clone was observed a handful of times. The gene calls are TRBV2 and TRBJ1-2, with 7 bases matching TRBD1. V gave up 6 bases and J gave up 6 bases; unmatched junction bases: 4. The V gene's germline CDR1 is SNHLY and CDR2 FYNNEI. This CDR3 is 12 amino acids long. CDR3 loop: CASRRTGDGYTF. The CDR3 DNA reads TGTGCCAGCAGGCGGACAGGTGATGGCTACACCTTC.

The chain is built from TRBV19 and TRBJ1-2, with 10 bases fitting TRBD1. V dropped 3 bases and J dropped 5; count of bases not matched to a gene: 3. Germline CDR1 is LNHDA and CDR2 is SQIVND (reference sequence). There are 14 residues in the CDR3. This CDR3 reads CASSIGTGVYGYTF. The DNA for the CDR3 is TGTGCCAGTAGTATCGGGACAGGGGTATATGGCTACACCTTC.

The chain links TRBV7-2 to TRBJ2-3; the D gene is possibly TRBD2 (5 bases). The CDR3 contains 11 residues. With 8 bases removed from V and 5 bases from J, the gap between germline ends came to 8 bases. Germline V gives CDR1 SGHTA, CDR2 FQGNSA. CDR3 loop: CASEEGDTQYF. In DNA, the CDR3 is TGTGCCAGCGAAGAGGGAGATACGCAGTATTTT.

The V gene is TRBV2, the J gene TRBJ1-2; TRBD1 is a possible D gene (6 bases). Germline V lookup: CDR1 SNHLY, CDR2 FYNNEI. The germline V and J ends were trimmed by 5 bases and 2 bases, with 15 bases remaining between them. The CDR3 contains 15 residues. Here the CDR3 DNA reads TGTGCCAGCAGTCTATCCAGGGGAGCAAACTATGGCTACACCTTC. Its protein product is CASSLSRGANYGYTF.

Here the CDR3 DNA reads TGTGCCAGCAGTGTACTTGTAGCGGCCTCCTACGAGCAGTACTTC. It encodes CASSVLVAASYEQYF. J is TRBJ2-7 and V is TRBV2; D might be TRBD2 (6 bases). The CDR3 contains 15 residues. The V gene lost 4 bases and the J gene lost 0 bases, with 13 bases spanning the gap. Germline CDR1 and CDR2: SNHLY and FYNNEI.

The V gene is TRBV6-6, the J gene TRBJ2-7; 8 bases are shared with TRBD2. Germline CDR1 is MNHNY and CDR2 is SVGAGI (reference sequence). The length of the CDR3 is 14 residues. J gave up 9 bases and V 2 bases, and 9 bases lay outside the gene matches. This CDR3 reads CASSYPTDGRGQYF. For the CDR3, the DNA is TGTGCCAGCAGTTACCCTACTGACGGGAGGGGGCAGTACTTC.

This clone was recorded a few times. The V gene is TRBV7-2, the J gene TRBJ1-1; D unclear. CDR1 is SGHTA and CDR2 is FQGNSA in the germline V gene. CDR3 length equals 15 residues. V lost 5 bases and J lost 1, with 14 bases in between. The CDR3 sequence: CASSPDPAGNTEAFF. The CDR3 DNA reads as TGTGCCAGCAGCCCGGACCCCGCGGGGAACACTGAAGCTTTCTTT.

The genes are TRBV10-3 and TRBJ2-2; 8 bases fit TRBD2. Germline V gene lookup returns CDR1 ENHRY and CDR2 SYGVKD. The CDR3 length is 13 residues. J lost 4 bases, V lost 10 bases, and 5 bases had no gene match. The CDR3 reads CATGLGGTGELFF. CDR3 sequence (DNA): TGTGCCACGGGACTAGGTGGCACCGGGGAGCTGTTTTTT.

The V gene is TRBV5-1, the J gene TRBJ2-7; TRBD2 aligns across 10 bases. The V and J ends lost 1 base and 6 bases, in that order; junction bases with no gene match: 7. Germline lookup yields CDR1 SGHRS and CDR2 YFSETQ. The CDR3 runs 15 residues. The CDR3 nucleotides are TGCGCCAGCAGCTTGAGGGCTAGCGGGAGACCCGAGCAGTACTTC. This encodes CASSLRASGRPEQYF.

Written as DNA, the CDR3 is TGTGCCACCCCACGACTAGCGGGGTTGAATGAGCAGTTCTTC. The encoded protein is CATPRLAGLNEQFF. The chain has TRBV2 and TRBJ2-1; 11 positions agree with TRBD2. The CDR3 is 14 amino acids. Germline V CDR1 and CDR2: SNHLY, FYNNEI. V lost 10 bases and J lost 7; bases outside the gene matches: 9. The variable domain in full, with the rest retrieved from reference TRBV2 and TRBJ2-1, is EPEVTQTPSHQVTQMGQEVILRCVPISNHLYFYWYRQILGQKVEFLVSFYNNEISEKSEIFDDQFSVERPDGSNFTLKIRSTKLEDSAMYFCATPRLAGLNEQFFGPGTRLTVL.

This chain links TRBV5-1 with TRBJ2-3; TRBD2 aligns across 11 bases. CDR1 is SGHRS and CDR2 is YFSETQ in the germline V gene. Trimming at V came to 7 bases and at J to 6 bases, leaving 10 bases not matched to a gene. CDR3 length: 15 residues. The CDR3 region is CASSVAGGWMDTQYF. The CDR3 bases are TGCGCCAGCTCGGTAGCGGGAGGGTGGATGGATACGCAGTATTTT.

The sample holds one count of this clone. The rearrangement links TRBV9 to TRBJ2-3; D perhaps matches TRBD2 (6 bases). V was cut by 0 bases and J by 5 bases, with 16 bases left in between. The CDR3 runs to 16 residues. From germline, CDR1 is SGDLS and CDR2 YYNGEE. The CDR3 nucleotides are TGTGCCAGCAGCGTAGTAACGGGGGTCGCGGGAGATACGCAGTATTTT. The encoded protein is CASSVVTGVAGDTQYF.

V gene TRBV10-3 combines with J gene TRBJ1-2; TRBD1 might be the D (6 bases). Germline V CDR1 and CDR2: ENHRY, SYGVKD. V lost 6 bases and J 4 bases, leaving 15 bases between the germline ends. The CDR3 contains 14 residues. The CDR3 spells CAISPNREGYGYTF. For the CDR3, the DNA is TGTGCCATCAGCCCAAACAGGGAAGGCTATGGCTACACCTTC.

CDR3 amino acids: CASSIGAEQYF. The CDR3 DNA sequence: TGTGCCAGTAGTATAGGCGCCGAGCAGTACTTC. The chain combines TRBV19 with TRBJ2-7; no clear D. Trimming shortened V by 1 base and J by 6 bases, and 4 bases separated the two germline ends. Germline V gene lookup returns CDR1 LNHDA and CDR2 SQIVND (reference sequence). The CDR3 has 11 residues.